A single sample gave rise to the 24 T cell receptor beta chains below, sequenced in a study of vaccination and CD4 T cells after COVID-19. Antigens for these TCRs are unknown. Treatment described: roughly nine-day PBMC culture with coronavirus spike peptide pools or control peptides (ViraFEST assay). Oncomine TCR Beta short-read sequencing was applied to DNA from cultured CD4+ T cells. TCRdb re-derived calls from the PCR reads in MiXCR, one entry per CDR3 protein. The sample has 11,000 or so distinct CDR3 sequences, roughly a fifth seen once. This specimen was CD4+ T cells from blood, cultured in vitro, taken after SARS-CoV-2 vaccination. The source is a human donor who had recovered from COVID-19.

This chain links TRBV25-1 with TRBJ2-2, with unresolved D. The CDR3 covers 13 residues. The V gene lost 8 bases and the J gene lost 6 bases, with 13 bases spanning the gap. Germline CDR1 MGHDK, CDR2 SYGVNS. The CDR3 DNA reads as TGTGCCAGCTTCGGACGCCGGCCCGGGGAGCTGTTTTTT. Translation: CASFGRRPGELFF.

The V gene is TRBV27, the J gene TRBJ2-1, with D possibly TRBD2 on 5 matching bases. Trimming removed 5 bases at V and 0 bases at J, with 14 bases between. The CDR3 has 16 residues. Germline V lookup: CDR1 MNHEY, CDR2 SMNVEV (reference sequence). The chain's CDR3 is CASSPLPRGSYNEQFF. CDR3 sequence (DNA): TGTGCCAGCAGTCCCCTGCCCCGGGGCTCCTACAATGAGCAGTTCTTC.

This clonotype was seen a handful of times. This chain uses TRBV27 with TRBJ2-3, with a possible D match to TRBD1 (6 bases). V was shortened by 3 bases and J by 3 bases, with 10 bases between the two germline ends. Per germline, CDR1 MNHEY and CDR2 SMNVEV (reference sequence). This CDR3 contains 14 residues. Here the CDR3 reads CASSFPGVTDTQYF. For the CDR3, the DNA is TGTGCCAGCAGTTTTCCAGGGGTGACAGATACGCAGTATTTT.

A few counts support this clonotype. The rearrangement joins TRBV10-3 to TRBJ1-6; 8 positions match TRBD1. CDR1 and CDR2 from the germline V gene are ENHRY and SYGVKD. This CDR3 has 18 residues. The junction had 12 bases not matched to a gene; V was cut back by 1 base and J by 7 bases. The CDR3 sequence: CAISEWQGARSRNSPLHF. DNA for the CDR3: TGTGCCATCAGTGAGTGGCAGGGGGCCCGTTCCCGAAATTCACCCCTCCACTTT.

As regards this clonotype: The junction does not match germline at one end; this may be a read error. This sequence joins TRBV7-2 and TRBJ2-7; 9 bases match TRBD1. Germline values: CDR1 SGHTA, CDR2 FQGNSA. This CDR3 comprises 15 residues. In DNA, the CDR3 is TGTCCCAGCAGCCATGGGGACAGGGTCTCCCACGAGCAGTACTTC. It encodes CPSSHGDRVSHEQYF. The whole variable domain, filled in from reference TRBV7-2 and TRBJ2-7, reads GAGVSQSPSNKVTEKGKDVELRCDPISGHTALYWYRQSLGQGLEFLIYFQGNSAPDKSGLPSDRFSAERTGGSVSTLTIQRTQQEDSAVYLCPSSHGDRVSHEQYFGPGTRLTVT.

The chain links TRBV6-1 to TRBJ2-7; 8 bases match TRBD2. In germline, CDR1 is MNHNS, CDR2 SASEGT. This CDR3 is built from 15 residues. V lost 8 bases to trimming and J lost 2 bases; unmatched junction nucleotides: 11. The CDR3 bases are TGTGCCAGCCGACGGGGGGGGACGGGAACCTACGAGCAGTACTTC. This sequence encodes CASRRGGTGTYEQYF.

By its share, this clonotype is medium-sized. The chain is built from TRBV15 and TRBJ2-5, with TRBD1 as a possible D gene (6 bases). The CDR3 length is 16 residues. CDR1 and CDR2 from the germline V gene are LNHNV and YYDKDF (reference sequence). Trimming took off 4 bases at V and 7 bases at J, with 22 bases between the two ends. Here the CDR3 DNA reads TGTGCCACCAGCATCCCCAGGTCGGGACACCCCTCGACCCAGTACTTC. As protein: CATSIPRSGHPSTQYF.

The rearrangement joins TRBV11-1 to TRBJ2-2; 10 positions match TRBD2. Per germline, CDR1 SGHAT and CDR2 FQDESV (reference sequence). V lost 5 bases to trimming and J lost 1 base; unmatched junction nucleotides: 10. The CDR3 runs to 18 residues. DNA for the CDR3: TGTGCCAGCAGCGGCACGAGGGGACTAGCGCAGAACACCGGGGAGCTGTTTTTT. It specifies CASSGTRGLAQNTGELFF.

In regard to this clonotype: The germline gene is not matched at one end of the junction; a read error may be the cause. The chain employs TRBV28 and TRBJ2-2, with 10 bases identical to TRBD2. Germline CDR1 is MDHEN and CDR2 is SYDVKM. This CDR3 spans 16 amino acids. This chain's CDR3 is CASSPAGLAKTGELFF. The CDR3, as DNA: TGTGCCAGCAGCCCTGCGGGACTAGCGAAAACCGGGGAGCTGTTTTTT.

The J gene is TRBJ1-2, the V gene TRBV19; TRBD1 aligns across 9 bases. CDR1 is LNHDA, CDR2 SQIVND, per germline (reference sequence). This CDR3 spans 17 amino acids. V shed 7 bases and J 8 bases; nucleotides not matched to a gene: 20. The CDR3 bases are TGTGCCAGTAAAGCCCTAGCCGGGACAGGGAGTTCCGAGGGCTACACCTTC. As protein: CASKALAGTGSSEGYTF.

The rearrangement joins TRBV18 to TRBJ1-1; D is perhaps TRBD1 (6 bases). Germline CDR1 is KGHSH and CDR2 is LQKENI. V lost 1 base, J lost 8 bases, and 11 bases lay in between. CDR3 length equals 13 residues. CDR3 amino acids: CASSPLDSSEAFF. CDR3 DNA sequence: TGTGCCAGCTCACCACTGGACAGCTCAGAAGCTTTCTTT.

This clonotype appeared a few times. The chain joins TRBV21-1 to TRBJ1-1; TRBD1 is the table's D call, not checked against the DNA. TRBV21-1 is a pseudogene locus. The CDR3 is made up of 14 amino acids. The CDR3: CASSKYARGTEAFF. The CDR3 nucleotides read TGTGCCAGCAGCAAATACGCCAGGGGCACTGAAGCTTTCTTT.

Sample share makes this clonotype medium-sized (0.01 to 0.1%). The chain carries TRBV6-1 and TRBJ1-5; no firm D call. The CDR3 is made up of 14 amino acids. The germline CDR1 and CDR2 sequences are MNHNS and SASEGT. Trimming pared 6 bases from V and 2 bases from J, leaving 11 bases between. The CDR3 DNA follows: TGTGCCAGCAGACAAACCGGGGGCAATCAGCCCCAGCATTTT. It encodes CASRQTGGNQPQHF.

V usage is TRBV4-3 and J usage is TRBJ2-1, with D possibly matching TRBD2 (5 bases). V gave up 8 bases and J gave up 15 bases, with 23 bases separating them. The CDR3 length is 13 residues. CDR1 and CDR2 from the germline V gene are LGHNA and YSLEER. CDR3 coding DNA: TGCGCCAGCCGACCTCGGGGTTCCTCCCCGCTGTTCTTC. It specifies CASRPRGSSPLFF.

This clonotype was counted between two and nine times. This chain joins TRBV7-2 and TRBJ2-7, with a tentative D call TRBD1 (6 bases). Germline CDR1 is SGHTA and CDR2 is FQGNSA. The CDR3 extends over 16 amino acids. Trimming stripped 4 bases from V and 0 bases from J, with 16 bases between. CDR3 coding DNA: TGTGCCAGCAGCTCGCCCCCGGGACACCGCTCCTACGAGCAGTACTTC. Translating it yields CASSSPPGHRSYEQYF.

In this sample, this clonotype turned up once. The chain couples TRBV12-3 or TRBV12-4 to TRBJ1-5; TRBD1 matches at 7 bases. V shed 7 bases, J shed 7 bases, and the junction held 7 bases outside the gene matches. This CDR3 is built from 13 residues. CDR3 sequence reads: CASTPQGVQPQHF. The CDR3 DNA follows: TGTGCCAGCACCCCGCAGGGGGTGCAGCCCCAGCATTTT.

As to this clonotype: The junction differs from germline at one of its ends, possibly a read error. J is TRBJ1-1 and V is TRBV12-3 or TRBV12-4; D is undetermined. The CDR3 covers 12 residues. CDR3 sequence reads: CASSSSYTEASF. In DNA, the CDR3 is TGTGCCAGCAGTTCAAGCTACACTGAAGCTTCCTTT.

The rearrangement links TRBV12-3 or TRBV12-4 to TRBJ1-5; 9 bases match TRBD1. The CDR3 is 15 residues long. V gave up 5 bases and J gave up 4 bases; unmatched junction bases: 6. CDR3 nucleotide sequence: TGTGCCAGCAGTGGGACAGGGCCGAAAAATCAGCCCCAGCATTTT. Translating it yields CASSGTGPKNQPQHF.

There are a few counts of this clonotype. The chain's CDR3 is CASSEDDGSNQPQHF. CDR3 nucleotide sequence: TGTGCCAGCAGTGAAGACGACGGGTCCAATCAGCCCCAGCATTTT. The rearrangement links TRBV6-1 to TRBJ1-5; D gene unclear. The CDR3 extends over 15 amino acids. CDR1 and CDR2 from the germline V gene are MNHNS and SASEGT. The V end lost 1 base, the J end lost 3 bases, and 10 bases lay between the germline ends.

This clonotype is medium-sized by share. The chain uses TRBV27 and TRBJ1-2; TRBD1 aligns across 7 bases. V lost 5 bases to trimming and J lost 3 bases; unmatched junction nucleotides: 6. Germline V gene lookup returns CDR1 MNHEY and CDR2 SMNVEV (reference sequence). CDR3 length: 14 amino acids. As DNA, the CDR3 is TGTGCCAGCAGTAAAACAGGGGTTCACTATGGCTACACCTTC. This translates into CASSKTGVHYGYTF.

This clonotype was seen a few times. The chain employs TRBV24-1 and TRBJ2-1; 9 bases fit TRBD1. Unmatched junction bases numbered 11, after V lost 9 bases and J lost 9 bases. The CDR3 sequence is 14 residues long. Looked up from germline, CDR1 is KGHDR and CDR2 is SFDVKD. CDR3 in amino acids: CATRTGTGSPEQFF. The CDR3 DNA sequence: TGTGCCACCCGGACCGGGACAGGGTCCCCTGAGCAGTTCTTC.

The rearrangement uses TRBV6-2 or TRBV6-3 and TRBJ2-7; TRBD1 or TRBD2 may be the D gene (5 bases each). The CDR3 has 14 residues. V gave up 8 bases and J gave up 1 base, with 15 bases separating them. CDR1 MNHEY and CDR2 SVGEGT come from the germline V gene. In nucleotides, the CDR3 is TGTGCCAGCGCCCCGGGGCTATTGTCCTACGAGCAGTACTTC. The encoded protein is CASAPGLLSYEQYF.

The table lists this clonotype with a few counts. The chain uses TRBV6-1 and TRBJ1-6; D ambiguous. V was cut by 4 bases and J by 10 bases, with 11 bases left in between. CDR1 is MNHNS and CDR2 is SASEGT in the germline V gene. This CDR3 is built from 13 residues. Written as DNA, the CDR3 is TGTGCCAGCAGTGGCCAAGAGAGATCACCCCTCCACTTT. This translates into CASSGQERSPLHF.

In this sample, this clonotype is medium-sized (0.01 to 0.1%). This sequence joins TRBV20-1 and TRBJ2-4; no clear D. CDR1 DFQATT and CDR2 SNEGSKA come from the germline V gene (reference sequence). The CDR3 has 14 amino acids. Trimming cost V 2 bases and J 0 bases, with 8 bases left between them. CDR3 DNA: TGCAGTGCTAGAAGGGCTGTAGCCAAAAACATTCAGTACTTC. It yields the protein CSARRAVAKNIQYF.